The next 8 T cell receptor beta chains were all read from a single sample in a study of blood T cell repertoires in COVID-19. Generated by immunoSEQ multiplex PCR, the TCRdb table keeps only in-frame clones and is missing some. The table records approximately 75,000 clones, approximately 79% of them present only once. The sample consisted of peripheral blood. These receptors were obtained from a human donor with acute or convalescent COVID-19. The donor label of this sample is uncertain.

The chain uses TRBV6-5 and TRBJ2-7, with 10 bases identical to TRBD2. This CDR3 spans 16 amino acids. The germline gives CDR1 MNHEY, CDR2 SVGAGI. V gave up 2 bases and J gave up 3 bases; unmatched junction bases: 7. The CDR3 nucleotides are TGTGCCAGCAGTTACCCGGGGCAGCGGGAGGGCTACGAGCAGTACTTC. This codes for CASSYPGQREGYEQYF.

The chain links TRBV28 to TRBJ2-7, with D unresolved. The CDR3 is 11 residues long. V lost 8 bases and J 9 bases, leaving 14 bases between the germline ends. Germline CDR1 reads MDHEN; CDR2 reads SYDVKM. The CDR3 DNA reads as TGTGCCAGCCGCCCCCCCGGGTTGCAGTACGTC. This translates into CASRPPGLQYV.

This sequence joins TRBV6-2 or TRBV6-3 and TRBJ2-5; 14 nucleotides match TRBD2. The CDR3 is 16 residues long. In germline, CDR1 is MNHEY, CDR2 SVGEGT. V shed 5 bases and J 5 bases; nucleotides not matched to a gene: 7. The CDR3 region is CASSQQGLAGAETQYF. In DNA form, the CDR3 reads TGTGCCAGCAGTCAGCAGGGACTAGCGGGAGCTGAGACCCAGTACTTC.

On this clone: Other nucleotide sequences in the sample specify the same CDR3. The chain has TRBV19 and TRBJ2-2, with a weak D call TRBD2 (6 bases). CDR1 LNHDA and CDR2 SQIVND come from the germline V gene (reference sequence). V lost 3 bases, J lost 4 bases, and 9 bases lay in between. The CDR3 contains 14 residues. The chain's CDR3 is CASSIGGITGELFF. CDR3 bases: TGTGCCAGTAGTATTGGGGGGATCACCGGGGAGCTGTTTTTT.

CDR3 in amino acids: CASGSSSPYEQYV. DNA of the CDR3: TGTGCCAGCGGGTCTAGTTCTCCCTACGAGCAGTACGTC. The genes are TRBV28 and TRBJ2-7; D is uncertain. Germline lookup yields CDR1 MDHEN and CDR2 SYDVKM. The CDR3 consists of 13 residues. V gave up 8 bases and J gave up 2 bases, with 13 bases separating them.

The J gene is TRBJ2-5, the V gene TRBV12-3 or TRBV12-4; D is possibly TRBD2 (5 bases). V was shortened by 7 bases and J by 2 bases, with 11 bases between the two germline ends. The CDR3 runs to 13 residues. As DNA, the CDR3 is TGTGCCAGCATGAGTAGCGAGCAAGAGACCCAGTACTTC. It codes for CASMSSEQETQYF.

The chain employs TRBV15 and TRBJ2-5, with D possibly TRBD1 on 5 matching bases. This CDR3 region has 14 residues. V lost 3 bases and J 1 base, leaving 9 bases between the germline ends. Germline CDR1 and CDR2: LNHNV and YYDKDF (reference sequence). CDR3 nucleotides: TGTGCCACCAGCAGTGGGGCAGGCCAAGAGACCCAGTACTTC. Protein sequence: CATSSGAGQETQYF.

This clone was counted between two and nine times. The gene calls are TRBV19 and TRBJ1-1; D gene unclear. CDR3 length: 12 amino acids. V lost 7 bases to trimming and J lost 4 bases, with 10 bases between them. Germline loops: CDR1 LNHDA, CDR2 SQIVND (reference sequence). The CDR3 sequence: CASTGGRTEAFF. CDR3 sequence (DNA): TGTGCCAGTACCGGAGGGCGCACTGAAGCTTTCTTT.